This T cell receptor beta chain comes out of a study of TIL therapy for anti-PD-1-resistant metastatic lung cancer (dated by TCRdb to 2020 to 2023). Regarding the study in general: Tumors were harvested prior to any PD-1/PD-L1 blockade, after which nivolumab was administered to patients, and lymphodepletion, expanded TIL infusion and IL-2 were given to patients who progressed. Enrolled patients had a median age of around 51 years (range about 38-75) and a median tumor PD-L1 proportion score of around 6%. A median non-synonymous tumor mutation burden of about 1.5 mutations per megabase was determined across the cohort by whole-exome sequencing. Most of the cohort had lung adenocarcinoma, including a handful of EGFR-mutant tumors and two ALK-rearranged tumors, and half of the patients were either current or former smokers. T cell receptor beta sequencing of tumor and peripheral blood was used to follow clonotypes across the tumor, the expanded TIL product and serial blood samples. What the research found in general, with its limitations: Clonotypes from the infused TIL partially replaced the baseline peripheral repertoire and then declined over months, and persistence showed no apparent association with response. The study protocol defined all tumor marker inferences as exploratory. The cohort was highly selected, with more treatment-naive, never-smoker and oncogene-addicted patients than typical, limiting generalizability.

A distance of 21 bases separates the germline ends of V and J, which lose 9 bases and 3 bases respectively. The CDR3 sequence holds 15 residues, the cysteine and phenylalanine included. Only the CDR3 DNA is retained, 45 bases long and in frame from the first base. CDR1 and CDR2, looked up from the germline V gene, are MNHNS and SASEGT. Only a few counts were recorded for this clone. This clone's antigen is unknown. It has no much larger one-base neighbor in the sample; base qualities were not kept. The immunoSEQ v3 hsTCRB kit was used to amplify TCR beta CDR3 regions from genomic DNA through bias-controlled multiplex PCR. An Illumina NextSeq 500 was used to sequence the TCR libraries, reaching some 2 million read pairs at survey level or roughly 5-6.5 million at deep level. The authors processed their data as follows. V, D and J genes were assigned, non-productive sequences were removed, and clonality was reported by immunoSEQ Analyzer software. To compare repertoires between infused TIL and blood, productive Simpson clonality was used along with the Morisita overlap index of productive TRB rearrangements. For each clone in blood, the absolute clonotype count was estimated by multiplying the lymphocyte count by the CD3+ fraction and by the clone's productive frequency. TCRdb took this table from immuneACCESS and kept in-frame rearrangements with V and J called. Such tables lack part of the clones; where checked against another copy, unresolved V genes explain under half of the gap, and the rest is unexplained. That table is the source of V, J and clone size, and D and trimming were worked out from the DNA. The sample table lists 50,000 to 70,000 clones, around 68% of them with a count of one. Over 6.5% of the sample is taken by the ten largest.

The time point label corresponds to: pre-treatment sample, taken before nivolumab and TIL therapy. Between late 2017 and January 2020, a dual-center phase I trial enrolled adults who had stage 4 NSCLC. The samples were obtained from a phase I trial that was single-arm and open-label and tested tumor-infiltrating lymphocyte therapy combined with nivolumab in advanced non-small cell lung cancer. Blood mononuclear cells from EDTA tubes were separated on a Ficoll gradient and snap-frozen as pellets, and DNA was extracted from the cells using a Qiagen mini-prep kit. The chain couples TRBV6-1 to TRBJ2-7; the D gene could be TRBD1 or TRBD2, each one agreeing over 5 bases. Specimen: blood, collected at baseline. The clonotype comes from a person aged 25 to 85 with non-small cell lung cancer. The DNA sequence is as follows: TGTGCCAGTAGGTCAGGGATGGGGGTCCACTACGAGCAGTACTTC. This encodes CASRSGMGVHYEQYF.